The 8 T cell receptor beta chains below come from one sample, sequenced in a study of shared clonotypes between healthy human individuals (dated by TCRdb to 2020 to 2022). The protocol used for the library was the immunoSEQ multiplex PCR assay. Imported from immuneACCESS, the table was reduced by TCRdb to in-frame sequences with V and J called. These copies leave out some clones; in studies compared against another copy, an unresolved V gene accounts for under half, and the cause of the remainder is not known. Across this sample there are approximately 1,500,000 clones, with roughly 98% seen only once. The top ten clonotypes cover less than 0.55% of the sample. Sequencing used naive CD4+ T cells sorted from blood. This specimen's cell subset or site label, interpreted: CD45RA+ positively selected. These receptors were collected from a man aged 25-45 years in good health.

This clone was picked up one time. The chain links TRBV28 to TRBJ1-5, with 7 bases matching TRBD1. Losses at the gene ends were 4 bases for V and 4 bases for J; bases not matched to a gene: 10. This CDR3 spans 16 amino acids. Per the germline V gene, CDR1 is MDHEN and CDR2 is SYDVKM. CDR3 sequence: CASSSPTGRGNQPQHF. Written as DNA, the CDR3 is TGTGCCAGCAGTTCTCCGACAGGGAGAGGGAATCAGCCCCAGCATTTT.

The rearrangement uses TRBV2 and TRBJ1-5; D might be TRBD1 (6 bases). CDR3 length: 13 amino acids. Per the germline V gene, CDR1 is SNHLY and CDR2 is FYNNEI. The V and J ends lost 7 bases and 7 bases respectively, with 14 bases between them. The CDR3 protein is CASKSQGGQPQHF. The CDR3 bases are TGTGCCAGCAAATCACAGGGCGGGCAGCCCCAGCATTTT.

The chain uses TRBV28 and TRBJ1-2; 8 bases match TRBD1. J was trimmed by 3 bases and V by 6 bases; bases with no gene match: 12. Germline CDR1 is MDHEN and CDR2 is SYDVKM. This CDR3 contains 16 residues. Here the CDR3 reads CASRPYLRQGHYGYTF. The CDR3 DNA reads as TGTGCCAGCAGGCCCTACCTAAGACAGGGGCACTATGGCTACACCTTC.

This clone was recorded only once. The chain joins TRBV7-2 to TRBJ2-7; D may be TRBD2 (5 bases). The V end was cut by 5 bases, the J end by 7 bases, with 15 bases between. The CDR3 is 13 residues long. In germline, CDR1 is SGHTA, CDR2 FQGNSA. CDR3 loop: CASSPQLGFEQYF. CDR3 coding DNA: TGTGCCAGCAGCCCACAACTAGGGTTTGAGCAGTACTTC.

This clone has a single count. The CDR3 loop reads CASRALGRHGYTF. CDR3 in DNA: TGTGCCAGCAGGGCACTTGGGCGGCATGGCTACACCTTC. This chain joins TRBV11-2 and TRBJ1-2; D remains unclear. The germline gives CDR1 SGHAT, CDR2 FQNNGV. The CDR3 covers 13 residues. V lost 6 bases and J 6 bases, leaving 14 bases between the germline ends.

The J gene is TRBJ1-1, the V gene TRBV9; the D gene is possibly TRBD1 (6 bases). The germline CDR1 and CDR2 sequences are SGDLS and YYNGEE. CDR3 length: 15 amino acids. Trimming took off 3 bases at V and 0 bases at J, with 12 bases between the two ends. The CDR3 reads CASSATGLLNTEAFF. The CDR3 DNA reads as TGTGCCAGCAGCGCCACAGGGTTATTGAACACTGAAGCTTTCTTT.

The chain carries TRBV20-1 and TRBJ2-7; D is unresolved. V dropped 3 bases and J dropped 5 bases, with 5 bases sitting between them. Germline V CDR1 and CDR2: DFQATT, SNEGSKA (reference sequence). The CDR3 runs 10 residues. The CDR3 region is CSASKDEQYF. The CDR3 DNA sequence: TGCAGTGCTAGTAAGGACGAGCAGTACTTC.

This rearrangement joins TRBV11-2 to TRBJ2-1; 7 bases are shared with TRBD2. This CDR3 is built from 15 residues. V lost 6 bases to trimming and J lost 6 bases; unmatched junction nucleotides: 11. Looked up from germline, CDR1 is SGHAT and CDR2 is FQNNGV. DNA of the CDR3: TGTGCCAGCAGTCCTCCCGGGCTAGCGGCCAATGAGCAGTTCTTC. Encoded protein: CASSPPGLAANEQFF.